This is a list of T cell receptor beta chains from one sample in a study of T cells in Graves' hyperthyroidism and ophthalmopathy. TCRdb re-called the multiplex PCR reads through MiXCR, storing one row per CDR3 protein. The sample lists some 600,000 distinct CDR3 sequences, about 14% occurring once. Material for sequencing was blood. The receptors stem from a woman in her 30s with Graves' hyperthyroidism that later progressed to Graves' ophthalmopathy. CDR3s include the opening cysteine and the closing phenylalanine or tryptophan. Fields, in order: D gene, clone size, J gene, V gene, CDR3 DNA, CDR3 protein. A D gene is named only where the DNA matches it firmly. The listing skips clone size in some rows; elsewhere it reads once, few, many or a size class.

d_call: -
clone_size: many
j_call: TRBJ2-5
v_call: TRBV20-1
cdr3_nt: TGCAGTGCTATGGCGCATCAAGAGACCCAGTACTTC
cdr3_aa: CSAMAHQETQYF

d_call: -
clone_size: few
j_call: TRBJ2-3
v_call: TRBV3-1
cdr3_nt: TGTGCCAGCAGCCAAGGCGATAGCTTGGACACAGATACGCAGTATTTT
cdr3_aa: CASSQGDSLDTDTQYF

d_call: -
clone_size: many
j_call: TRBJ2-1
v_call: TRBV4-2
cdr3_nt: TGTGCCAGCAGCCAAGGAGTGTCATCGACTGAGCAGTTCTTC
cdr3_aa: CASSQGVSSTEQFF

d_call: -
clone_size: few
j_call: TRBJ1-2
v_call: TRBV7-9
cdr3_nt: TGTGCCAGCAGCTTAAGTGCAGACAACTATGGCTACACCTTC
cdr3_aa: CASSLSADNYGYTF

d_call: TRBD1
clone_size: many
j_call: TRBJ1-2
v_call: TRBV6-2/TRBV6-3
cdr3_nt: TGTGCCAGCAGTTGGGCGGACAGGACGCTTATAAAGAACTATGGCTACACCTTC
cdr3_aa: CASSWADRTLIKNYGYTF

d_call: -
clone_size: many
j_call: TRBJ1-5
v_call: TRBV19
cdr3_nt: TGTGCCAGTAGTATCCGGAGACAGCTTCGCCAGCCCCAGCATTTT
cdr3_aa: CASSIRRQLRQPQHF

d_call: TRBD2
clone_size: -
j_call: TRBJ2-7
v_call: TRBV7-9
cdr3_nt: TGTGCCAGCAGCAAAAGTGAACTAGCGGGAGGCGAGCAGTACTTC
cdr3_aa: CASSKSELAGGEQYF

d_call: -
clone_size: many
j_call: TRBJ2-5
v_call: TRBV7-9
cdr3_nt: TGTGCCAGCAGCTTAGTTCCGAGCAGGGGTGAGACCCAGTACTTC
cdr3_aa: CASSLVPSRGETQYF

d_call: TRBD2
clone_size: many
j_call: TRBJ2-1
v_call: TRBV11-2
cdr3_nt: TGTGCCAGCAGACCTAGCGGGAGCGGGCTTAATGAGCAGTTCTTC
cdr3_aa: CASRPSGSGLNEQFF

d_call: -
clone_size: many
j_call: TRBJ2-7
v_call: TRBV7-9
cdr3_nt: TGTGCCCTGGACGGAATCTACGAGCAGTACTTC
cdr3_aa: CALDGIYEQYF

d_call: -
clone_size: -
j_call: TRBJ2-7
v_call: TRBV7-2
cdr3_nt: TGTGCCAGCAGCTTAGGCTCTGTCCCGGGGGATGGGTACGAGCAGTACTTC
cdr3_aa: CASSLGSVPGDGYEQYF

d_call: -
clone_size: many
j_call: TRBJ2-3
v_call: TRBV2
cdr3_nt: TGTGCCAGCTCCCGGGTCACAGATACGCAGTATTTT
cdr3_aa: CASSRVTDTQYF

d_call: TRBD2
clone_size: -
j_call: TRBJ2-3
v_call: TRBV4-3
cdr3_nt: TGCGCCAGCAGCCCGTCAGCCCCTAGCGGGGTTTCGAATACGCAGTATTTT
cdr3_aa: CASSPSAPSGVSNTQYF

d_call: TRBD2
clone_size: -
j_call: TRBJ2-3
v_call: TRBV18
cdr3_nt: TGTGCCAGCTCACCACTAGCGGGAGTGGCTAGAGGAACAGATACGCAGTATTTT
cdr3_aa: CASSPLAGVARGTDTQYF

d_call: TRBD1
clone_size: many
j_call: TRBJ2-1
v_call: TRBV14
cdr3_nt: TGTGCCAGCAGCCAAGTCGCAGGGGGCCGCGATGAGCAGTTCTTC
cdr3_aa: CASSQVAGGRDEQFF

d_call: TRBD1
clone_size: -
j_call: TRBJ1-1
v_call: TRBV25-1
cdr3_nt: TGTGCCAGCAGTAAACGACAGGGGCCCGGGATGAACACTGAAGCTTTCTTT
cdr3_aa: CASSKRQGPGMNTEAFF

d_call: -
clone_size: -
j_call: TRBJ2-2
v_call: TRBV7-9
cdr3_nt: TGTGCCAGCAGCTCGGTCTACACCGGGGAGCTGTTTTTT
cdr3_aa: CASSSVYTGELFF

d_call: TRBD2
clone_size: many
j_call: TRBJ2-1
v_call: TRBV3-1
cdr3_nt: TGTGCCAGCAGCCAACTGGCGGGGGGTGGAGATGAGCAGTTCTTC
cdr3_aa: CASSQLAGGGDEQFF

d_call: TRBD2
clone_size: many
j_call: TRBJ2-3
v_call: TRBV20-1
cdr3_nt: TGCAGTGCTAGAGAGATCGGGAGGGTATCCACAGATACGCAGTATTTT
cdr3_aa: CSAREIGRVSTDTQYF

d_call: -
clone_size: many
j_call: TRBJ1-1
v_call: TRBV11-3
cdr3_nt: TGTGCCAGCAGCTTAGGGCGGAACTTGAACACTGAAGCTTTCTTT
cdr3_aa: CASSLGRNLNTEAFF

d_call: TRBD1
clone_size: many
j_call: TRBJ1-5
v_call: TRBV6-2/TRBV6-3
cdr3_nt: TGTGCCAGCGAGGACAGGGGATATAATCAGCCCCAGCATTTT
cdr3_aa: CASEDRGYNQPQHF

d_call: -
clone_size: many
j_call: TRBJ2-1
v_call: TRBV11-2
cdr3_nt: TGTGCCAGTCAGGGGTACAATGAGCAGTTCTTC
cdr3_aa: CASQGYNEQFF

d_call: -
clone_size: many
j_call: TRBJ1-5
v_call: TRBV11-2
cdr3_nt: TGTGCCAGCAGCTTAGCAACAGGGTTTAGCAATCAGCCCCAGCATTTT
cdr3_aa: CASSLATGFSNQPQHF

d_call: TRBD1
clone_size: many
j_call: TRBJ2-1
v_call: TRBV20-1
cdr3_nt: TGCAGTGCTGTAAGACAGGGAATGGGGCAGTTCTTC
cdr3_aa: CSAVRQGMGQFF

d_call: -
clone_size: few
j_call: TRBJ2-3
v_call: TRBV20-1
cdr3_nt: TGCAGTCGCTCCACGGCTCAGACTAGCACAGATACGCAGTATTTT
cdr3_aa: CSRSTAQTSTDTQYF

d_call: TRBD1
clone_size: many
j_call: TRBJ1-2
v_call: TRBV20-1
cdr3_nt: TGCAGTGCCTCTACGTTACCGGGACAGGGCCTAGGGGAGAGTGGCTACACCTTC
cdr3_aa: CSASTLPGQGLGESGYTF

d_call: TRBD2
clone_size: -
j_call: TRBJ2-3
v_call: TRBV12-5
cdr3_nt: TGTGCTAGTGGTCCGGGACTAGCGGAAACAGATACGCAGTATTTT
cdr3_aa: CASGPGLAETDTQYF

d_call: TRBD2
clone_size: many
j_call: TRBJ2-1
v_call: TRBV20-1
cdr3_nt: TGCAGTGCTAGTAGCGGGATTGAGCAGTTCTTC
cdr3_aa: CSASSGIEQFF

d_call: -
clone_size: many
j_call: TRBJ2-3
v_call: TRBV5-1
cdr3_nt: TGCGCCAGCAGCTTGGAGATAGATACGCAGTATTTT
cdr3_aa: CASSLEIDTQYF

d_call: -
clone_size: many
j_call: TRBJ1-2
v_call: TRBV19
cdr3_nt: TGTGCCAGTAGTGGGAAGGGCAGCAACTATGGCTACACCTTC
cdr3_aa: CASSGKGSNYGYTF

d_call: -
clone_size: many
j_call: TRBJ2-7
v_call: TRBV28
cdr3_nt: TGTGCCAGCAGTCCCCCCTTCCAGTGGCTAGGCTACGAGCAGTACTTC
cdr3_aa: CASSPPFQWLGYEQYF

d_call: -
clone_size: many
j_call: TRBJ2-2
v_call: TRBV2
cdr3_nt: TGTGCCAGCAGTGACCAGCGGTTCGCGAACACCGGGGAGCTGTTTTTT
cdr3_aa: CASSDQRFANTGELFF

d_call: -
clone_size: few
j_call: TRBJ2-1
v_call: TRBV5-5
cdr3_nt: TGCGCCAGCAGCCAAGAAAACCGGTACAATGAGCAGTTCTTC
cdr3_aa: CASSQENRYNEQFF

d_call: -
clone_size: -
j_call: TRBJ2-7
v_call: TRBV9
cdr3_nt: TGTGCCAGCAGCGTAACGACCTTCGGAAATTACAATGAGCAGTACTTC
cdr3_aa: CASSVTTFGNYNEQYF

d_call: -
clone_size: many
j_call: TRBJ1-1
v_call: TRBV6-2/TRBV6-3
cdr3_nt: TGTGCCAGCAGGCGCTCCATCCTTGGACACCTGAACACTGAAGCTTTCTTT
cdr3_aa: CASRRSILGHLNTEAFF

d_call: -
clone_size: many
j_call: TRBJ1-2
v_call: TRBV20-1
cdr3_nt: TGCAGTGCTAGAGATGGGGCTACTCCACTTAACTATGGCTACACCTTC
cdr3_aa: CSARDGATPLNYGYTF

d_call: -
clone_size: few
j_call: TRBJ1-1
v_call: TRBV20-1
cdr3_nt: TGCAGTGCTGTAGGGTCCTCGGGGACTGAAGCTTTCTTT
cdr3_aa: CSAVGSSGTEAFF

d_call: -
clone_size: -
j_call: TRBJ2-5
v_call: TRBV6-1
cdr3_nt: TGTGCCAGCAGAACCGGATTCAAAGAGACCCGGTACTTC
cdr3_aa: CASRTGFKETRYF

d_call: TRBD1
clone_size: many
j_call: TRBJ2-5
v_call: TRBV12-5
cdr3_nt: TGTGCTAGTGGTCCTACAGGGGACCAAGAGACCCAGTACTTC
cdr3_aa: CASGPTGDQETQYF

d_call: TRBD1
clone_size: many
j_call: TRBJ1-5
v_call: TRBV24-1
cdr3_nt: TGTGCCACCAGTGACTCTGGACAGGGCGATCAGCCCCAGCATTTT
cdr3_aa: CATSDSGQGDQPQHF

d_call: -
clone_size: -
j_call: TRBJ2-1
v_call: TRBV20-1
cdr3_nt: TGCAGTGCTAGATCATCAAAGAAGGGGGAATACAATGAGCAGTTCTTC
cdr3_aa: CSARSSKKGEYNEQFF

d_call: -
clone_size: -
j_call: TRBJ2-7
v_call: TRBV4-1
cdr3_nt: TGCGCCGGCAGCTTAGACCCCCCTAGCGCGTACGAGCAGTACTTC
cdr3_aa: CAGSLDPPSAYEQYF

d_call: -
clone_size: few
j_call: TRBJ1-5
v_call: TRBV5-8
cdr3_nt: TGTGCCAGCAGCCGAGGGGGAGAAGGTCAGCCCCAGCATTTT
cdr3_aa: CASSRGGEGQPQHF

d_call: -
clone_size: many
j_call: TRBJ1-1
v_call: TRBV20-1
cdr3_nt: TGCAGTGCTAGATGGCAGTACACTGAAGCTTTCTTT
cdr3_aa: CSARWQYTEAFF

d_call: TRBD2
clone_size: many
j_call: TRBJ2-1
v_call: TRBV20-1
cdr3_nt: TGCAGTGCTAGATTTAGATCGGGACTAACGCCGGTAAATGAGCAGTTCTTC
cdr3_aa: CSARFRSGLTPVNEQFF

d_call: -
clone_size: few
j_call: TRBJ1-4
v_call: TRBV6-2/TRBV6-3
cdr3_nt: TGTGCCAGCCGCCGACGTCACAATGAAAAACTGTTTTTT
cdr3_aa: CASRRRHNEKLFF

d_call: TRBD1
clone_size: many
j_call: TRBJ2-7
v_call: TRBV12-3/TRBV12-4
cdr3_nt: TGTGCCAGCAGTTTAGAGGGCTGGGGGACAGGGGGCTACGAGCAGTACTTC
cdr3_aa: CASSLEGWGTGGYEQYF

d_call: -
clone_size: many
j_call: TRBJ2-3
v_call: TRBV27
cdr3_nt: TGTGCCAGCAGGAGGGGCACAGATACGCAGTATTTT
cdr3_aa: CASRRGTDTQYF

d_call: -
clone_size: many
j_call: TRBJ2-7
v_call: TRBV3-1
cdr3_nt: TGTGCCAGCAGCCAACCTGGCAGCTCCTACGAGCAGTACTTC
cdr3_aa: CASSQPGSSYEQYF

d_call: -
clone_size: -
j_call: TRBJ2-5
v_call: TRBV12-3/TRBV12-4
cdr3_nt: TGTGCCAGCAGTCCACCCCGTCTCCACCGTAGCCAAGAGACCCAGTACTTC
cdr3_aa: CASSPPRLHRSQETQYF

d_call: TRBD2
clone_size: many
j_call: TRBJ2-7
v_call: TRBV12-3/TRBV12-4
cdr3_nt: TGTGCCAGCAGTTCCCCTAGGACTAGGAGGTCTTTCGAGCAGTACTTC
cdr3_aa: CASSSPRTRRSFEQYF

d_call: -
clone_size: many
j_call: TRBJ1-5
v_call: TRBV2
cdr3_nt: TGTGCCAGCAGGGTTGATAGCAATCAGCCCCAGCATTTT
cdr3_aa: CASRVDSNQPQHF

d_call: -
clone_size: many
j_call: TRBJ1-1
v_call: TRBV5-1
cdr3_nt: TGCGCCAGCAGCTTGGGGGCGTACTTCAACACTGAAGCTTTCTTT
cdr3_aa: CASSLGAYFNTEAFF

d_call: TRBD2
clone_size: many
j_call: TRBJ2-1
v_call: TRBV7-3
cdr3_nt: TGTGCCAGCAGCTTAACTAGCGGGAGACACAATGAGCAGTTCTTC
cdr3_aa: CASSLTSGRHNEQFF

d_call: TRBD1
clone_size: -
j_call: TRBJ1-1
v_call: TRBV2
cdr3_nt: TGTGCCAGCAGTTACAGGGGGCCTGAGTGGAGTAAGGGGACTGAAGCTTTCTTT
cdr3_aa: CASSYRGPEWSKGTEAFF